Included here is one TCR beta chain sequence, with context. This sample is part of a study of OX40 agonist ivuxolimab in advanced cancers. Germline assignment: CDR1 SGHNT and CDR2 YYREEE (reference sequence). The V end was cut by 0 bases, the J end by 7 bases, with 8 bases between. The CDR3 extends over 13 amino acids. Sequencing used immunoSEQ multiplex PCR; TCRdb keeps in-frame clones, though not all of them. Among 80,000 or so clones listed, 80% to 95% were seen once. The V and J genes are TRBV5-4 and TRBJ2-1; either TRBD1 or TRBD2 may fit D (5 bases each). The material was CD4+ or CD8+ T cells sorted from blood, obtained in a trial of the OX40 agonist ivuxolimab. This TCR was recovered from an adult with an advanced solid tumor such as melanoma, head and neck, liver or kidney cancer. The CDR3 protein is CASSLGGWNEQFF. DNA for the CDR3: TGTGCCAGCAGCTTGGGGGGGTGGAATGAGCAGTTCTTC.